The subject of this entry is one TCR beta chain. Germline V lookup: CDR1 MNHNY, CDR2 SVGAGI (reference sequence). The CDR3 sequence is 16 residues long. The J segment lost 8 bases and the V segment lost 6 bases, leaving 11 bases of the junction unmatched. These data belong to a study of blood T cell repertoires in COVID-19. Data came from immunoSEQ multiplex PCR; TCRdb stores just in-frame clones and leaves some out. The sample lists about 78,000 clones; about nine tenths were seen once. The chain combines TRBV6-6 with TRBJ1-6, with 9 bases matching TRBD1. This TCR derives from a man aged 50 or older with active or convalescent COVID-19. Sequenced input: peripheral blood. Here the CDR3 DNA reads TGTGCCAGCAGACCAACGGGACAGGGCCTTTATTCACCCCTCCACTTT. Amino acids: CASRPTGQGLYSPLHF.